The 20 T cell receptor beta chains given below trace back to one sample, sequenced in a study of identical twins. One entry per CDR3 protein, called by TCRdb with MiXCR from the 5' RACE reads. The table has roughly 700,000 distinct CDR3 sequences, 8.6% seen once. These data are also associated with another study on yellow fever vaccine responses in identical twins.

Sequencing was performed on PBMCs. The source is a woman aged 18 to 35 in good health.

This clonotype was counted at least ten times. The CDR3 reads CASSLVNGETQYF. In DNA form, the CDR3 reads TGTGCCAGCAGCTTAGTAAACGGAGAGACCCAGTACTTC. The chain links TRBV7-9 to TRBJ2-5; D is unclear. Trimming stripped 1 base from V and 4 bases from J, with 7 bases between. The CDR3 is made up of 13 amino acids. Germline V gene sequence: CDR1 SEHNR, CDR2 FQNEAQ (reference sequence).

The genes are TRBV5-6 and TRBJ2-7; TRBD1 matches 12 bases. V lost 9 bases to trimming and J lost 0 bases; unmatched junction nucleotides: 7. The CDR3 totals 15 residues. Germline lookup yields CDR1 SGHDT and CDR2 YYEEEE. CDR3 protein: CATGQGALNSYEQYF. CDR3 DNA sequence: TGTGCCACGGGACAGGGGGCCCTAAACTCCTACGAGCAGTACTTC.

In this sample, this clonotype turned up a few times. The chain joins TRBV6-1 to TRBJ2-2, with D possibly called TRBD1 or TRBD2 (6 bases each). Germline CDR1 reads MNHNS; CDR2 reads SASEGT. The V gene lost 6 bases and the J gene lost 1 base, with 12 bases spanning the gap. This CDR3 spans 15 amino acids. The CDR3 region is CASRPRGENTGELFF. CDR3 nucleotide sequence: TGTGCCAGCAGGCCAAGGGGGGAGAACACCGGGGAGCTGTTTTTT.

The table lists this clonotype with a few counts. CDR3 protein: CASSQGPGADTGELFF. Here the CDR3 DNA reads TGCGCCAGCAGCCAAGGGCCAGGGGCTGACACCGGGGAGCTGTTTTTT. The chain employs TRBV4-1 and TRBJ2-2, with D possibly TRBD1 on 6 matching bases. This CDR3 region has 16 residues. The V gene lost 1 base and the J gene lost 3 bases, with 12 bases spanning the gap. Germline V gene sequence: CDR1 MGHRA, CDR2 YSYEKL.

The chain recombines TRBV15 with TRBJ1-4, with 9 bases identical to TRBD1. CDR1 is LNHNV, CDR2 YYDKDF, per germline (reference sequence). This CDR3 has 16 amino acids. V gave up 0 bases and J gave up 10 bases; unmatched junction bases: 9. Written as DNA, the CDR3 is TGTGCCACCAGCAGAGATACGGACAGGGGAGGGAGAAAACTGTTTTTT. It translates to CATSRDTDRGGRKLFF.

The chain carries TRBV11-2 and TRBJ2-5; 9 nucleotides align to TRBD1. Germline V CDR1 and CDR2: SGHAT, FQNNGV. The length of the CDR3 is 13 residues. With 5 bases clipped from V and 5 bases from J, the junction kept 3 bases outside the gene matches. The CDR3 loop is CASSKQGAETQYF. The DNA of the CDR3 is TGTGCCAGCAGCAAACAGGGGGCTGAGACCCAGTACTTC. Together with reference TRBV11-2 and TRBJ2-5, the CDR3 gives the full variable domain: EAGVAQSPRYKIIEKRQSVAFWCNPISGHATLYWYQQILGQGPKLLIQFQNNGVVDDSQLPKDRFSAERLKGVDSTLKIQPAKLEDSAVYLCASSKQGAETQYFGPGTRLLVL.

V is TRBV20-1 and J is TRBJ2-1; D might be TRBD1 (7 bases). From germline, CDR1 is DFQATT and CDR2 SNEGSKA (reference sequence). V was trimmed by 5 bases and J by 5 bases, leaving 19 bases between them. The length of the CDR3 is 15 residues. The CDR3 spells CSAPLAGQTNNEQFF. The CDR3 DNA is TGCAGTGCTCCGTTGGCGGGACAGACCAACAATGAGCAGTTCTTC.

The chain has TRBV14 and TRBJ1-2; D remains unclear. The CDR3 has 12 residues. Deletions cut 3 bases from V and 7 bases from J, with 9 bases between. Germline CDR1 is SGHDN and CDR2 is FVKESK. CDR3 bases: TGTGCCAGCAGCCAGGGTCGGCGTGGCTACACCTTC. Its translation: CASSQGRRGYTF.

This clonotype was seen more than once but under ten times. The J gene is TRBJ1-5, the V gene TRBV12-3 or TRBV12-4; TRBD1 matches at 9 bases. CDR3 length equals 19 residues. The V gene end was trimmed by 5 bases and the J gene end by 4 bases; junction bases not matched to a gene: 18. For the CDR3, the DNA is TGTGCCAGCAGTCCATCCACACCCGGGACAGGGCCCTTAAATCAGCCCCAGCATTTT. Translating it yields CASSPSTPGTGPLNQPQHF.

The chain employs TRBV24-1 and TRBJ2-3, with 11 bases that match TRBD2. With 9 bases clipped from V and 3 bases from J, the junction kept 4 bases outside the gene matches. CDR3 length: 14 residues. Germline CDR1 reads KGHDR; CDR2 reads SFDVKD. CDR3 amino acids: CATETSGSTDTQYF. CDR3 coding DNA: TGTGCCACCGAAACTAGCGGGAGTACAGATACGCAGTATTTT.

This clonotype was counted a few times. The rearrangement uses TRBV4-3 and TRBJ2-7; possibly TRBD2 for D (6 bases). Trimming removed 0 bases from V and 2 bases from J, with 11 bases in between. The CDR3 has 15 amino acids. The germline gives CDR1 LGHNA, CDR2 YSLEER. The CDR3 sequence: CASSQDRDSTYEQYF. The CDR3 coding sequence is TGCGCCAGCAGCCAAGACCGGGACTCAACCTACGAGCAGTACTTC.

On this clonotype: A much more abundant neighbour one base away suggests this may be a read error. The rearrangement links TRBV20-1 to TRBJ2-1, with 10 bases fitting TRBD2. V shed 5 bases, J shed 10 bases, and the junction held 11 bases outside the gene matches. Germline V gene data show CDR1 as DFQATT and CDR2 as SNEGSKA (reference sequence). The CDR3 contains 14 residues. The CDR3, as DNA: TGCAGTGCTCTCCCTAGCGGGAGAGGGAGAGAGCAGTTCTTC. This encodes CSALPSGRGREQFF.

V usage is TRBV4-3 and J usage is TRBJ2-7, with a tentative D call TRBD1 (6 bases). The CDR3 spans 15 residues. CDR1 is LGHNA, CDR2 YSLEER, per germline. V lost 1 base, J lost 3 bases, and 13 bases lay in between. The CDR3 DNA sequence: TGCGCCAGCAGCCAAGCCTCCGGGACATACTACGAGCAGTACTTC. It is translated as CASSQASGTYYEQYF.

This clonotype was counted only a few times. The CDR3 protein is CASSFSLSSYEQYF. The CDR3 DNA reads as TGCGCCAGCAGCTTTTCTCTGAGCTCCTACGAGCAGTACTTC. The chain uses TRBV5-1 and TRBJ2-7; D is unresolved. The CDR3 covers 14 residues. The germline V gene has CDR1 SGHRS and CDR2 YFSETQ. Trimming removed 2 bases at V and 0 bases at J, with 9 bases between.

The V call is TRBV20-1, the J call TRBJ2-7; D is uncertain. There are 12 residues in the CDR3. CDR1 DFQATT and CDR2 SNEGSKA come from the germline V gene (reference sequence). Trimming took 1 base from V and 3 from J, leaving 7 bases between them. CDR3 loop: CSARVAGYEQYF. CDR3 nucleotide sequence: TGCAGTGCTAGAGTGGCTGGCTACGAGCAGTACTTC.

This clonotype was seen repeatedly, ten times or more. The chain links TRBV4-2 to TRBJ2-2, with 13 bases aligning to TRBD2. Unmatched junction bases numbered 10, after V lost 4 bases and J lost 5 bases. The V gene's germline CDR1 is LGHNA and CDR2 YNFKEQ. The CDR3 runs to 18 residues. The CDR3 reads CASSPRLAGGRVTGELFF. CDR3 DNA: TGTGCCAGCAGCCCTAGACTAGCGGGAGGCCGGGTTACCGGGGAGCTGTTTTTT.

This clonotype was counted many times. The chain is built from TRBV5-5 and TRBJ2-7; perhaps D is TRBD1 or TRBD2 (5 bases each). CDR1 and CDR2 from the germline V gene are SGHKS and YYEKEE (reference sequence). V was pared by 0 bases and J by 6 bases, with 10 bases between. This CDR3 spans 13 amino acids. The DNA for the CDR3 is TGTGCCAGCAGCTTGGGACGGGGCGTCGAGCAGTACTTC. Encoded protein: CASSLGRGVEQYF.

The V call is TRBV7-2, the J call TRBJ2-3, with a weak D call TRBD2 (6 bases). Trimming shortened V by 2 bases and J by 6 bases, and 12 bases separated the two germline ends. The CDR3 runs 14 residues. Germline values: CDR1 SGHTA, CDR2 FQGNSA. The CDR3 spells CASSLTGELDTQYF. The CDR3 DNA follows: TGTGCCAGCAGCTTAACGGGGGAACTGGATACGCAGTATTTT.

This clonotype was seen a few times. The chain recombines TRBV3-1 with TRBJ2-5, with D unresolved. V lost 1 base to trimming and J lost 5 bases, with 14 bases between them. The CDR3 is 15 residues long. Germline-derived CDR1 and CDR2 are LGHDT and YNNKEL (reference sequence). The CDR3 sequence is CASSQGPRMEETQYF. Written as DNA, the CDR3 is TGTGCCAGCAGCCAAGGTCCCAGGATGGAGGAGACCCAGTACTTC.

V usage is TRBV30 and J usage is TRBJ2-2; D not certain. CDR3 length: 12 amino acids. CDR1 GTSNPN and CDR2 SVGIG come from the germline V gene (reference sequence). Trimming left V 7 bases short and J 8 bases short, with 14 bases between. The CDR3 coding sequence is TGTGCCTCCGACTCCGAGACGGGGGAGCTGTTTTTT. Its protein is CASDSETGELFF.